What follows are 2 T cell receptor beta chains derived from one specimen sequenced in a study of T cell responses to AZD1222 COVID-19 vaccine. The repertoire was sequenced with immunoSEQ multiplex PCR; TCRdb's copy has only in-frame clones and lacks some. This sample has roughly 180,000 clones, with roughly 92% found just once. Sample: peripheral blood, taken 28 days after the second AZD1222 dose. The receptors were gathered from an adult who received the AZD1222 COVID-19 vaccine.

This chain joins TRBV29-1 and TRBJ2-5, with D perhaps TRBD1 (7 bases). Germline V gene data show CDR1 as SQVTM and CDR2 as ANQGSEA. V was cut by 5 bases and J by 4 bases, with 17 bases left in between. There are 14 residues in the CDR3. The CDR3 protein is CSVYPQGTGETQYF. CDR3 DNA: TGCAGCGTTTACCCACAGGGGACTGGAGAGACCCAGTACTTC.

This clone was detected only once. The V and J genes are TRBV5-1 and TRBJ2-1; 11 bases line up with TRBD2. Looked up from germline, CDR1 is SGHRS and CDR2 is YFSETQ. J lost 4 bases, V lost 1 base, and 1 base had no gene match. This CDR3 spans 15 amino acids. The CDR3 nucleotides are TGCGCCAGCAGCTTGTTAGCGGGGGGGTACAATGAGCAGTTCTTC. Its translation: CASSLLAGGYNEQFF.